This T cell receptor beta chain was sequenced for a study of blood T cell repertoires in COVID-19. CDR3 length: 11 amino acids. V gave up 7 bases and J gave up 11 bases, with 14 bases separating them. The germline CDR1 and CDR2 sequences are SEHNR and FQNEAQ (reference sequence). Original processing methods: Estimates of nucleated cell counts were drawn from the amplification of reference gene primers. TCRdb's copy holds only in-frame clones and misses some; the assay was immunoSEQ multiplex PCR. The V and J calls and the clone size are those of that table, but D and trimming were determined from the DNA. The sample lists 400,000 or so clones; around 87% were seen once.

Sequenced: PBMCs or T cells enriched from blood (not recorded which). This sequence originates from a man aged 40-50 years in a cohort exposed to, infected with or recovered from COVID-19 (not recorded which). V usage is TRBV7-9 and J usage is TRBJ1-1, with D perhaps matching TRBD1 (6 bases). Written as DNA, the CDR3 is TGTGCCAGCACCAAGGAGGGGGGGGCTTTCTTT. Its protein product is CASTKEGGAFF.